Listed below are T cell receptor beta chains from one sample, sequenced in a study of cytotoxic CD8 clonotypes in ibrutinib-treated CLL. The data were produced by immunoSEQ multiplex PCR, yet TCRdb's version contains in-frame clones alone and is incomplete. This table has under 300,000 clones, 70% appearing once. The sample was PBMCs, taken after 24 months of ibrutinib treatment. The receptors were sampled from a human donor with chronic lymphocytic leukemia. CDR3s include the opening cysteine and the closing phenylalanine or tryptophan. D genes are given only for firm matches. The size of a clone is reported for some rows only, either as once, few or many, or as a class for expanded clones.

-	TRBJ1-3	-	TRBV7-6	CASSLWGSATSGNTIYF	TGTGCCAGCAGCTTATGGGGCAGCGCAACATCTGGAAACACCATATATTTT
few	TRBJ2-1	TRBD2	TRBV27	CASTAGTSRNEQFF	TGTGCCAGTACCGCCGGGACTAGCCGGAATGAGCAGTTCTTC
few	TRBJ1-1	-	TRBV29-1	CSVKIGGTDTEAFF	TGCAGCGTGAAGATCGGGGGGACGGACACTGAAGCTTTCTTT
-	TRBJ2-5	-	TRBV7-9	CASRRQRSGETQYF	TGTGCCAGCAGGAGACAGCGTTCCGGGGAGACCCAGTACTTC
-	TRBJ2-5	TRBD2	TRBV5-6	CASSKSFGTSGQETQYF	TGTGCCAGCAGCAAATCGTTTGGGACTAGCGGCCAAGAGACCCAGTACTTC
-	TRBJ1-5	-	TRBV28	CASSLNSGRGSNQPQHF	TGTGCCAGCAGTTTAAATTCTGGCAGGGGTAGCAATCAGCCCCAGCATTTT
-	TRBJ2-1	-	TRBV6-6	CASRQYNEQFF	TGTGCCAGCAGGCAATACAATGAGCAGTTCTTC
-	TRBJ1-4	TRBD1	TRBV28	CASRTGVYEKLFF	TGTGCCAGCAGGACAGGGGTGTATGAAAAACTGTTTTTT
-	TRBJ1-5	-	TRBV29-1	CSVGWGNQPQHF	TGCAGCGTTGGCTGGGGGAATCAGCCCCAGCATTTT
-	TRBJ2-1	-	TRBV11-2	CASSRDSYNEQFF	TGTGCCAGCAGCCGTGACAGCTACAATGAGCAGTTCTTC
-	TRBJ2-4	-	TRBV6-5	CASSSDKNIQYF	TGTGCCAGCAGCTCGGACAAAAACATTCAGTACTTC
-	TRBJ2-7	-	TRBV19	CASSIGGAGISSYEQYF	TGTGCCAGTAGTATAGGAGGGGCTGGAATAAGCTCCTACGAGCAGTACTTC
few	TRBJ1-5	-	TRBV28	CASSLIGVQPQHF	TGTGCCAGCAGTTTAATAGGGGTGCAGCCCCAGCATTTT
-	TRBJ1-1	-	TRBV6-9	CASSYEQGNTEAFF	TGTGCCAGCAGTTATGAACAGGGTAACACTGAAGCTTTCTTT
-	TRBJ2-5	-	TRBV2	CASSDSPADQYF	TGTGCCAGCAGTGATAGTCCGGCGGACCAGTACTTC
-	TRBJ1-3	TRBD1	TRBV25-1	CASERQGSGNTIYF	TGTGCCAGCGAAAGACAGGGCTCTGGAAACACCATATATTTT
-	TRBJ1-2	-	TRBV27	CASSLYQIPGPSIWGYTF	TGTGCCAGCAGTTTATACCAAATACCGGGGCCAAGTATTTGGGGCTACACCTTC
-	TRBJ1-2	-	TRBV28	CASSPTRGLGGYTF	TGTGCCAGCAGCCCGACCCGGGGCCTTGGGGGCTACACCTTC
-	TRBJ2-2	TRBD1	TRBV19	CASSILDRNGELFF	TGTGCCAGTAGTATATTGGACAGGAACGGGGAGCTGTTTTTT
few	TRBJ1-1	TRBD1	TRBV18	CATKRTGVADTEAFF	TGTGCCACCAAGAGAACAGGGGTGGCGGACACTGAAGCTTTCTTT
-	TRBJ2-7	-	TRBV14	CASSEFEGRVQYF	TGTGCCAGCAGCGAGTTTGAGGGCCGCGTGCAGTACTTC
-	TRBJ2-1	-	TRBV7-3	CASSLGVEQFF	TGTGCCAGCAGCTTGGGTGTTGAGCAGTTCTTC
-	TRBJ2-1	TRBD2	TRBV19	CASSKYGTSGTEEGNEQFF	TGTGCCAGTAGTAAGTACGGGACTAGCGGGACGGAAGAGGGGAATGAGCAGTTCTTC
-	TRBJ2-7	TRBD2	TRBV14	CASSQGIASFRTSSYEQYF	TGTGCCAGCAGCCAAGGAATAGCATCCTTTAGGACTAGTTCTTACGAGCAGTACTTC
-	TRBJ1-2	-	TRBV6-5	CASSYSIYSGRYGYTF	TGTGCCAGCAGTTACTCTATATATTCGGGTCGGTATGGCTACACCTTC
-	TRBJ2-1	TRBD2	TRBV25-1	CASSDVLASSGSFDEQFF	TGTGCCAGCAGTGATGTACTAGCAAGCAGCGGGAGTTTCGATGAGCAGTTCTTC
-	TRBJ1-5	TRBD1	TRBV15	CATAQTGGQPQHF	TGTGCCACCGCCCAGACAGGGGGTCAGCCCCAGCATTTT
-	TRBJ1-1	-	TRBV28	CASSSLTGEAFF	TGTGCCAGCAGTTCATTGACAGGTGAAGCTTTCTTT
-	TRBJ1-1	-	TRBV7-2	CASSSGTPVTEAFF	TGTGCCAGCAGCTCCGGGACACCCGTCACTGAAGCTTTCTTT
-	TRBJ2-3	-	TRBV11-3	CASSPESKDTQYF	TGTGCCAGCAGCCCTGAGAGTAAGGATACGCAGTATTTT
-	TRBJ2-7	-	TRBV18	CASSPDRSAEQYF	TGTGCCAGCTCACCAGATAGGTCCGCCGAGCAGTACTTC
few	TRBJ1-2	-	TRBV29-1	CSVVAGRNYGYTF	TGCAGCGTGGTCGCGGGGCGTAACTATGGCTACACCTTC
-	TRBJ2-1	-	TRBV2	CASSESRVGVYNEQFF	TGTGCCAGCAGTGAATCCCGGGTGGGGGTCTACAATGAGCAGTTCTTC
-	TRBJ1-4	-	TRBV18	CASSKGEKLFF	TGTGCCAGCTCAAAAGGGGAAAAACTGTTTTTT
-	TRBJ2-7	TRBD1	TRBV28	CASSPRDRGTYEQYF	TGTGCCAGCAGTCCCCGGGACAGGGGGACCTACGAGCAGTACTTC
-	TRBJ2-2	TRBD2	TRBV6-5	CASRRTSGNTGELFF	TGTGCCAGCAGACGGACTAGCGGGAACACCGGGGAGCTGTTTTTT
-	TRBJ1-5	TRBD1	TRBV19	CASSDRQGGGNQPQHF	TGTGCCAGTAGCGATCGACAGGGAGGGGGCAATCAGCCCCAGCATTTT
-	TRBJ2-7	-	TRBV7-3	CASSSQGPYEQYF	TGTGCCAGCAGCTCCCAGGGTCCCTACGAGCAGTACTTC
-	TRBJ2-7	TRBD2	TRBV10-3	CAIGGGASLF	TGTGCCATTGGCGGGGGGGCCTCGTTGTTC
-	TRBJ1-2	-	TRBV4-1	CASSQDTGPNGYTF	TGCGCCAGCAGCCAGGATACAGGGCCTAATGGCTACACCTTC
-	TRBJ2-7	-	TRBV5-1	CASSADLYEQYF	TGCGCCAGCAGCGCAGACTTATACGAGCAGTACTTC
few	TRBJ2-7	-	TRBV27	CASSATIHEQYF	TGTGCCAGCAGTGCGACCATTCACGAGCAGTACTTC
-	TRBJ2-7	TRBD2	TRBV9	CASSRTSDLYEQYF	TGTGCCAGCAGCCGGACTAGCGACTTATACGAGCAGTACTTC
-	TRBJ1-2	-	TRBV4-2	CASSQGLGGGDYGYTF	TGTGCCAGCAGCCAAGGGTTAGGGGGGGGTGACTATGGCTACACCTTC
-	TRBJ2-1	-	TRBV7-6	CASSLEGLAPEQFF	TGTGCCAGCAGCCTGGAGGGACTCGCCCCTGAGCAGTTCTTC
once	TRBJ2-3	-	TRBV28	CASFSPEAWDTQYF	TGTGCCAGCTTCAGCCCCGAGGCGTGGGATACGCAGTATTTT
few	TRBJ2-5	-	TRBV7-2	CASSFQGGLQETQYF	TGTGCCAGCAGCTTCCAGGGGGGTCTGCAAGAGACCCAGTACTTC
-	TRBJ1-5	-	TRBV27	CASKGGSHSNQPQHF	TGTGCCAGCAAGGGCGGCAGCCATAGCAATCAGCCCCAGCATTTT
-	TRBJ1-5	-	TRBV25-1	CASSEYGAVEADQPQHF	TGTGCCAGCAGTGAATATGGGGCGGTGGAGGCGGATCAGCCCCAGCATTTT
-	TRBJ1-2	-	TRBV10-2	CASSDGELGGYTF	TGCGCCAGCAGTGATGGGGAGCTGGGAGGCTACACCTTC
few	TRBJ1-5	-	TRBV5-1	CASSLGDFNQPQHF	TGCGCCAGCAGCTTGGGGGACTTCAATCAGCCCCAGCATTTT
-	TRBJ2-7	-	TRBV21-1	CASTSEGVSYEQYF	TGTGCCAGCACTTCAGAGGGGGTTTCCTACGAGCAGTACTTC
few	TRBJ1-5	-	TRBV7-9	CASSLVGLAQHF	TGTGCCAGCAGCTTGGTGGGGCTGGCCCAGCATTTT
once	TRBJ2-1	TRBD2	TRBV28	CASSLAGAEQFF	TGTGCCAGCAGTTTAGCGGGAGCCGAGCAGTTCTTC
-	TRBJ2-7	TRBD1	TRBV28	CASSLTGEQSEQYF	TGTGCCAGCAGTTTGACAGGGGAACAGAGCGAGCAGTACTTC
-	TRBJ2-7	-	TRBV9	CASSSQDYSLYEQYF	TGTGCCAGCAGCTCCCAGGACTATTCCTTGTACGAGCAGTACTTC
-	TRBJ2-3	-	TRBV27	CASSLSSADTQYF	TGTGCCAGCAGTTTAAGTAGTGCCGATACGCAGTATTTT